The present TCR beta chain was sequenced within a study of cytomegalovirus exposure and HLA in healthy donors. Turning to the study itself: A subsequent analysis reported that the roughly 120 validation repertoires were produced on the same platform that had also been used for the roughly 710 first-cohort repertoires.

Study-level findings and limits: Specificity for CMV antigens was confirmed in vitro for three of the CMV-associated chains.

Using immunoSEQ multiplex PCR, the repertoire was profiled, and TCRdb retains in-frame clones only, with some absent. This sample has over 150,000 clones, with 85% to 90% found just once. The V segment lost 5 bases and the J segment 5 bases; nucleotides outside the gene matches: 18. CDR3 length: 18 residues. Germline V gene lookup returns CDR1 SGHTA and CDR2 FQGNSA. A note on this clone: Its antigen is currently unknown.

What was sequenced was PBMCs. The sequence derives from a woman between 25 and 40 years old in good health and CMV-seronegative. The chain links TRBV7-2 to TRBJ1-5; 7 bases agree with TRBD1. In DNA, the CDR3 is TGTGCCAGCAGCCAAGACCTTAGGGGACAGCAAAAAGATCAGCCCCAGCATTTT. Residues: CASSQDLRGQQKDQPQHF.